This T cell receptor (beta chain) was obtained from a study of blood T cell repertoires in COVID-19. Looking at the study overall: From the United States, Italy and Spain came samples of acute and convalescent COVID-19. T cells, B-cell-depleted T cells, or PBMCs supplied cDNA or gDNA.

Trimming shortened V by 4 bases and J by 6 bases, and 29 bases separated the two germline ends. Germline V gene data show CDR1 as SGHRS and CDR2 as YFSETQ. The CDR3 totals 19 residues. Original methodology: Counts of nucleated cells, estimated from reference gene primer amplification, were obtained. The repertoire was sequenced with immunoSEQ multiplex PCR; TCRdb's copy has only in-frame clones and lacks some. The D gene and trimming were derived from the DNA, and the V and J assignments and clone size from that table. This repertoire shows under 250,000 clones, around nine tenths found once; its top ten account for less than 3.5%.

This receptor was taken from a woman between 55 and 75 years old with acute or convalescent COVID-19. The specimen was peripheral blood. The gene calls are TRBV5-1 and TRBJ2-1, with D tentatively TRBD1 (5 bases). The CDR3 nucleotides read TGCGCCAGCAGCCTCTCCCCCACAGGTGGTGGCTCGAATTCCAATGAGCAGTTCTTC. It is translated as CASSLSPTGGGSNSNEQFF. Based on the CDR3 plus reference TRBV5-1 and TRBJ2-1, the full variable domain is KAGVTQTPRYLIKTRGQQVTLSCSPISGHRSVSWYQQTPGQGLQFLFEYFSETQRNKGNFPGRFSGRQFSNSRSEMNVSTLELGDSALYLCASSLSPTGGGSNSNEQFFGPGTRLTVL.